This T cell receptor beta chain was obtained from a study of T cell repertoires in cytomegalovirus infection. Background on the study: It can be stated that public TCR beta signatures indicated CMV infection as well as a matching HLA type.

As regards this clonotype: Its antigen remains unidentified.

Findings of the study overall: Across the ex vivo response, the dominant clonotypes were HLA-C-restricted CMV-specific TCR beta clonotypes.

The germline V and J ends were trimmed by 3 bases and 5 bases, with 16 bases remaining between them. CDR3 length: 15 residues. CDR1 is SGHTA and CDR2 is FQGTGA in the germline V gene. MiXCR, run by TCRdb on the reads, gives a single entry per CDR3 protein. The sample carries approximately 320,000 distinct CDR3 sequences, roughly 9.5% recorded once. Sequencing used PBMCs. The sequence was collected from a human donor in good health (CMV status not recorded). Some clones in this sample may be carry-over from other donors' samples. The V and J genes are TRBV7-3 and TRBJ2-5, with a weak D call TRBD1 (6 bases). The DNA of the CDR3 is TGTGCCAGCAGCTTGGACCACAGGGCCAGGGAGACCCAGTACTTC. It yields the protein CASSLDHRARETQYF.